These 22 T cell receptor beta chains originate from one sample sequenced in a study of shared clonotypes between healthy human individuals (dated by TCRdb to the early 2020s). The library was generated by the immunoSEQ multiplex PCR assay. Here the immuneACCESS table is served through TCRdb, limited to in-frame sequences with V and J called. Missing clones are a known gap in these copies; in checked studies unresolved V genes cover under half, and the rest lacks a known reason. For this sample the table gives roughly 2.4 million clones, of which approximately 94% were detected only once. Clones ranked in the top ten supply 0.1% to 0.15% of the sample. Sequenced input: naive CD4+ T cells sorted from blood. What this sample's cell subset or site label stands for: CD45RA+ positively selected. These receptors all come from a man younger than 30 in good health.

On this clone itself: The sample holds other DNA sequences that translate to the same CDR3. The rearrangement joins TRBV5-4 to TRBJ1-1; perhaps TRBD1 as D (5 bases). V was shortened by 1 base and J by 5 bases, with 12 bases between the two germline ends. Germline V gives CDR1 SGHNT, CDR2 YYREEE (reference sequence). The CDR3 loop spans 14 amino acids. The CDR3 loop reads CASSLTGAGTEAFF. The CDR3 DNA sequence: TGTGCCAGCAGCTTGACCGGGGCCGGAACTGAAGCTTTCTTT.

The rearrangement uses TRBV4-3 and TRBJ2-2; D uncertain. The germline gives CDR1 LGHNA, CDR2 YSLEER. V lost 0 bases and J 10 bases, leaving 12 bases between the germline ends. The CDR3 sequence is 14 residues long. The CDR3 sequence: CASSQDLGLVELFF. CDR3 nucleotides: TGCGCCAGCAGCCAAGACCTAGGTCTAGTGGAGCTGTTTTTT.

The J gene is TRBJ2-1, the V gene TRBV7-8; TRBD1 agrees at 9 bases. Germline values: CDR1 SGHVS, CDR2 FQNEAQ. The CDR3 is 15 amino acids. The ends lost 1 base at V and 4 bases at J; junction bases unmatched: 2. CDR3 residues: CASSLGTGVYNEQFF. The CDR3 nucleotides read TGTGCCAGCAGCTTAGGGACAGGGGTTTACAATGAGCAGTTCTTC.

The gene calls are TRBV28 and TRBJ1-1; no reliable D call. The CDR3 extends over 15 amino acids. CDR1 is MDHEN, CDR2 SYDVKM, per germline. With 7 bases removed from V and 0 bases from J, the gap between germline ends came to 15 bases. CDR3 amino acids: CASNTNPPMNTEAFF. The CDR3 nucleotides are TGTGCCAGCAACACAAACCCTCCCATGAACACTGAAGCTTTCTTT.

Remarks on this clone: The sample carries other DNA sequences with the same CDR3. This sequence joins TRBV5-1 and TRBJ2-1; 9 bases are a match to TRBD2. Losses at the gene ends were 2 bases for V and 2 bases for J; bases not matched to a gene: 2. This CDR3 is built from 15 residues. Germline CDR1 is SGHRS and CDR2 is YFSETQ. Here the CDR3 reads CASSFSGSTYNEQFF. CDR3 nucleotides: TGCGCCAGCAGCTTTAGCGGGAGCACCTACAATGAGCAGTTCTTC.

The count of this clone is one. The V and J genes are TRBV4-2 and TRBJ1-4; D is ambiguous. The V and J ends lost 8 bases and 4 bases respectively, with 20 bases between them. The CDR3 is 16 amino acids. Germline V gene lookup returns CDR1 LGHNA and CDR2 YNFKEQ. CDR3 bases: TGTGCCAGCCAAATGGTCCCCACAGCCTATAATGAAAAACTGTTTTTT. Protein: CASQMVPTAYNEKLFF.

The V call is TRBV6-5, the J call TRBJ1-6; possible D gene TRBD1, 6 bases. This CDR3 region has 15 residues. The V end was cut by 6 bases, the J end by 7 bases, with 16 bases between. From germline, CDR1 is MNHEY and CDR2 SVGAGI. CDR3 sequence: CASRDPGHLNSPLHF. As DNA, the CDR3 is TGTGCCAGCAGAGACCCGGGACACCTGAATTCACCCCTCCACTTT.

The chain uses TRBV27 and TRBJ1-2; TRBD1 agrees at 10 bases. From germline, CDR1 is MNHEY and CDR2 SMNVEV (reference sequence). Trimming took 0 bases from V and 11 from J; bases not matched to a gene: 6. This CDR3 has 14 amino acids. In DNA form, the CDR3 reads TGTGCCAGCAGTTTATCCCGGGACAGGGGACGGTACACCTTC. This sequence encodes CASSLSRDRGRYTF.

The chain links TRBV10-3 to TRBJ2-2; no firm D call. The CDR3 extends over 14 amino acids. CDR1 ENHRY and CDR2 SYGVKD come from the germline V gene. The V gene lost 2 bases and the J gene lost 4 bases, with 8 bases spanning the gap. In nucleotides, the CDR3 is TGTGCCATCAGTGAGAGTTTGAGCACCGGGGAGCTGTTTTTT. Translated, it gives CAISESLSTGELFF.

Only one count was recorded for this clone. This chain connects TRBV6-6 to TRBJ2-7, with TRBD1 as a possible D gene (6 bases). CDR1 is MNHNY, CDR2 SVGAGI, per germline (reference sequence). This CDR3 has 15 residues. Between the trimmed V and J ends, which lost 7 bases and 0 bases, there was a span of 16 bases. CDR3 residues: CASNKVGTLSYEQYF. CDR3 nucleotides: TGTGCCAGCAACAAGGTCGGGACACTCTCCTACGAGCAGTACTTC.

The chain carries TRBV6-1 and TRBJ1-6; D call uncertain. Germline CDR1 MNHNS, CDR2 SASEGT. The V end was cut by 6 bases, the J end by 4 bases, with 10 bases between. The CDR3 length is 14 residues. CDR3 sequence reads: CASSLDGYNSPLHF. In DNA, the CDR3 is TGTGCCAGCAGCTTGGACGGATATAATTCACCCCTCCACTTT.

The chain combines TRBV6-5 with TRBJ2-1; possibly TRBD2 for D (6 bases). This CDR3 contains 15 residues. V was clipped by 5 bases and J by 3 bases, with 14 bases between them. CDR1 and CDR2 (germline): MNHEY, SVGAGI. Here the CDR3 reads CASSRAGSNYNEQFF. The CDR3 DNA reads as TGTGCCAGCAGTCGGGCCGGGAGTAACTACAATGAGCAGTTCTTC.

The chain uses TRBV30 and TRBJ1-6; no definite D call. The V end was cut by 3 bases, the J end by 8 bases, with 8 bases between. This CDR3 contains 12 residues. Germline V gene sequence: CDR1 GTSNPN, CDR2 SVGIG (reference sequence). In nucleotides, the CDR3 is TGTGCCTGGAGAGCTAAGTATTCACCCCTCCACTTT. This codes for CAWRAKYSPLHF.

The chain couples TRBV5-6 to TRBJ1-1, with D hard to call. The CDR3 length is 14 residues. Per germline, CDR1 SGHDT and CDR2 YYEEEE. V was pared by 5 bases and J by 5 bases, with 16 bases between. CDR3: CASRSTWAGTEAFF. Written as DNA, the CDR3 is TGTGCCAGCAGATCGACATGGGCGGGAACTGAAGCTTTCTTT.

The chain uses TRBV25-1 and TRBJ1-4, with D unclear. This CDR3 has 12 residues. Germline V gives CDR1 MGHDK, CDR2 SYGVNS. V was cut by 7 bases and J by 7 bases, with 10 bases left in between. This chain's CDR3 is CASKASREKLFF. CDR3 in DNA: TGTGCCAGCAAAGCCTCCCGTGAAAAACTGTTTTTT.

The chain couples TRBV11-3 to TRBJ1-1, with 11 nucleotides matching TRBD1. The V gene's germline CDR1 is SGHNT and CDR2 YENEEA. V lost 5 bases and J lost 4; bases outside the gene matches: 9. The CDR3 contains 16 residues. CDR3 nucleotides: TGTGCCAGCAGCCCCTATGGACAGGGGGCGTTCACTGAAGCTTTCTTT. The encoded protein is CASSPYGQGAFTEAFF.

This clone was found once. V is TRBV6-1 and J is TRBJ2-5; no firm D call. Germline V gene lookup returns CDR1 MNHNS and CDR2 SASEGT. Trimming stripped 2 bases from V and 4 bases from J, with 11 bases between. The CDR3 runs to 14 residues. DNA for the CDR3: TGTGCCAGCAGTGAATTCAGGATACTAGAGACCCAGTACTTC. It specifies CASSEFRILETQYF.

Worth noting for this clone: The sample carries other DNA sequences with the same CDR3. V usage is TRBV5-1 and J usage is TRBJ2-7, with TRBD2 identical over 13 bases. Losses at the gene ends were 4 bases for V and 2 bases for J; bases not matched to a gene: 3. CDR1 and CDR2 from the germline V gene are SGHRS and YFSETQ. CDR3 size: 15 residues. CDR3 sequence: CASSQGLAGTYEQYF. For the CDR3, the DNA is TGCGCCAGCAGCCAGGGACTAGCGGGGACCTACGAGCAGTACTTC.

The V gene is TRBV7-8, the J gene TRBJ1-2; D is perhaps TRBD1 (5 bases). The V and J ends lost 6 bases and 7 bases respectively, with 18 bases between them. CDR3 length equals 14 residues. Germline-derived CDR1 and CDR2 are SGHVS and FQNEAQ. CDR3 sequence reads: CASSPSEGVGGYTF. CDR3 coding DNA: TGTGCCAGCAGTCCCAGCGAAGGGGTCGGTGGCTACACCTTC.

This clone was observed a handful of times. The chain combines TRBV4-1 with TRBJ1-2; D is unclear. Germline V gives CDR1 MGHRA, CDR2 YSYEKL. The length of the CDR3 is 14 residues. Trimming cost V 3 bases and J 5 bases, with 13 bases left between them. The CDR3 bases are TGCGCCAGCAGCCAGGTTCTGAGTTCTTATGGCTACACCTTC. Residues: CASSQVLSSYGYTF.

This clone was counted once. The rearrangement uses TRBV5-1 and TRBJ2-1; D may correspond to TRBD1 or TRBD2 (5 bases each). Germline V gives CDR1 SGHRS, CDR2 YFSETQ. V lost 2 bases, J lost 0 bases, and 9 bases lay in between. The CDR3 is made up of 15 amino acids. The CDR3 loop is CASSLMGDSYNEQFF. The DNA for the CDR3 is TGCGCCAGCAGCTTAATGGGGGACTCCTACAATGAGCAGTTCTTC.

The rearrangement links TRBV14 to TRBJ2-1; D gene uncertain. V was cut by 6 bases and J by 8 bases, with 23 bases left in between. The germline V gene has CDR1 SGHDN and CDR2 FVKESK. The CDR3 totals 16 residues. The CDR3 reads CASSPVGLPFFDEQFF. The CDR3 bases are TGTGCCAGCAGTCCAGTGGGATTACCCTTCTTCGATGAGCAGTTCTTC.